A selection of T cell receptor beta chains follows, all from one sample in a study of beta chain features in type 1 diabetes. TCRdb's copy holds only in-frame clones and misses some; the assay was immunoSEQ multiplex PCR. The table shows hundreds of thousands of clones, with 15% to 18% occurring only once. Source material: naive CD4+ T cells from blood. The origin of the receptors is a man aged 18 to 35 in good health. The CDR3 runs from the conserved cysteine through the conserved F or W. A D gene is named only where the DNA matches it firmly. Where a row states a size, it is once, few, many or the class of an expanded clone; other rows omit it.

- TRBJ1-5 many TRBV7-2 CASSLGGWGNQPQHF TGTGCCAGCAGTTTGGGAGGGTGGGGCAATCAGCCCCAGCATTTT
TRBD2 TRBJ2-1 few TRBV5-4 CASSLAGKVGNEQFF TGTGCCAGCAGTCTAGCGGGAAAAGTGGGCAATGAGCAGTTCTTC
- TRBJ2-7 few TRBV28 CASTSGRLEQYF TGTGCCAGCACCTCAGGGCGCTTGGAGCAGTACTTC
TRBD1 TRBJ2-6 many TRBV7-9 CASSLAGTVSGANVLTF TGTGCCAGCAGCTTAGCAGGGACAGTCTCTGGGGCCAACGTCCTGACTTTC
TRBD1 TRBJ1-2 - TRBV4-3 CASSQGPGQGGGYTF TGCGCCAGCAGCCAGGGACCGGGACAGGGAGGGGGCTACACCTTC
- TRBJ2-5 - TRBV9 CASSPSGTTPWETQYF TGTGCCAGCAGTCCCTCGGGTACCACACCTTGGGAGACCCAGTACTTC
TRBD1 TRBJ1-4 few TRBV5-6 CASRSTGATNEKLFF TGTGCCAGCAGGTCCACAGGGGCAACTAATGAAAAACTGTTTTTT
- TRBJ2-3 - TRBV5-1 CASSLGTYTDTQYF TGCGCCAGCAGCTTGGGGACCTACACAGATACGCAGTATTTT
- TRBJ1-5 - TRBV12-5 CASGFGTEQPQHF TGTGCTAGTGGTTTCGGGACGGAGCAGCCCCAGCATTTT
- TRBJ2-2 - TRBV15 CATSNLRWLDGELFF TGTGCCACCAGCAACCTCAGGTGGTTGGACGGGGAGCTGTTTTTT
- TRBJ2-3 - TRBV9 CASSPRGRSSTDTQYF TGTGCCAGCAGCCCCAGGGGTAGGAGTAGCACAGATACGCAGTATTTT
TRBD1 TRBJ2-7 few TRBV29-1 CSVGGRQGSGYEQYF TGCAGCGTTGGGGGTCGACAGGGAAGCGGTTACGAGCAGTACTTC
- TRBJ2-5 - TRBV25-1 CASSVSGGGETQYF TGTGCCAGCAGTGTCTCTGGGGGTGGAGAGACCCAGTACTTC
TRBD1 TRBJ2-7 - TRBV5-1 CASRRTGDDASYEQYF TGCGCCAGCAGGCGAACAGGGGACGACGCCTCCTACGAGCAGTACTTC
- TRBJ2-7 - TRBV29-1 CSVEGQAYEQYF TGCAGCGTTGAGGGACAAGCCTACGAGCAGTACTTC
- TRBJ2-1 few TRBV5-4 CASSLAGAGNGNEQFF TGTGCCAGCAGCTTGGCGGGGGCAGGAAATGGGAATGAGCAGTTCTTC
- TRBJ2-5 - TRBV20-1 CSASGWETQYF TGCAGTGCTAGCGGGTGGGAGACCCAGTACTTC
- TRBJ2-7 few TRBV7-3 CASSLGGTHYEQYF TGTGCCAGCAGCTTAGGGGGAACCCACTACGAGCAGTACTTC
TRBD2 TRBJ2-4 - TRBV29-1 CSVERAGVAKNIQYF TGCAGCGTTGAAAGAGCGGGGGTAGCCAAAAACATTCAGTACTTC
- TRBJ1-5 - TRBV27 CASSPKGSQPQHF TGTGCCAGCAGTCCAAAGGGGAGTCAGCCCCAGCATTTT
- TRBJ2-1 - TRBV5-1 CASSLGEKGRNEQFF TGCGCCAGCAGCTTAGGGGAGAAGGGAAGGAATGAGCAGTTCTTC
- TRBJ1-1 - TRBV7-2 CASGGGVNTEAFF TGTGCCAGCGGGGGAGGGGTAAACACTGAAGCTTTCTTT
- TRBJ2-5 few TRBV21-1 CASSKVGVEETQYF TGTGCCAGCAGCAAAGTGGGGGTGGAAGAGACCCAGTACTTC
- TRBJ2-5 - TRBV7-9 CASSSTGAETQYF TGTGCCAGCAGCTCCACGGGGGCTGAGACCCAGTACTTC
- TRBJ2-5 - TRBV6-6 CATAGAPSETQYF TGTGCCACCGCGGGGGCCCCCTCCGAGACCCAGTACTTC
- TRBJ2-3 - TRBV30 CAWSVRRGLLPTDTQYF TGTGCCTGGAGTGTAAGGAGGGGACTGTTACCCACAGATACGCAGTATTTT
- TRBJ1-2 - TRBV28 CASRPPTYGYTF TGTGCCAGCAGGCCACCTACATATGGCTACACCTTC
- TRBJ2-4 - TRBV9 CASSVNGVNIQYF TGTGCCAGCAGCGTAAACGGAGTAAACATTCAGTACTTC
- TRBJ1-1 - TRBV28 CASRPGTLNTEAFF TGTGCCAGCAGGCCAGGGACATTGAACACTGAAGCTTTCTTT
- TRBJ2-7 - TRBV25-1 CASSDSTGTLFGYEQYF TGTGCCAGCAGTGACTCGACCGGGACCCTTTTTGGATACGAGCAGTACTTC
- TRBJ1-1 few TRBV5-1 CASSTRTVNTEAFF TGCGCCAGCAGCACTCGGACGGTGAACACTGAAGCTTTCTTT
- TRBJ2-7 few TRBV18 CASSPGISSYEQYF TGTGCCAGCTCACCCGGAATCTCCTCCTACGAGCAGTACTTC
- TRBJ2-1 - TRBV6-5 CASSYSVLVGGEQFF TGTGCCAGCAGTTACTCGGTACTAGTGGGCGGTGAGCAGTTCTTC
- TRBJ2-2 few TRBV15 CATSRDPGVNTGELFF TGTGCCACCAGCAGAGATCCGGGGGTTAACACCGGGGAGCTGTTTTTT
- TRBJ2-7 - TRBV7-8 CASSYRESEQYF TGTGCCAGCAGCTACAGGGAGTCCGAGCAGTACTTC
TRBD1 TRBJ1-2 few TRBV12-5 CASGVSRDRGDYGYTF TGTGCTAGTGGCGTTTCCCGGGACAGGGGGGACTATGGCTACACCTTC
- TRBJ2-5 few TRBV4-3 CASSQDPEKETQYF TGCGCCAGCAGCCAAGATCCGGAAAAAGAGACCCAGTACTTC
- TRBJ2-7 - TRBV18 CASSPSSYEQYF TGTGCCAGCTCCCCCAGCTCCTACGAGCAGTACTTC
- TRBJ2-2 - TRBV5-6 CASSLGAANTGELFF TGTGCCAGCAGCTTGGGGGCAGCGAACACCGGGGAGCTGTTTTTT
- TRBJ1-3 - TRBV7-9 CASSSRGPNRGNTIYF TGTGCCAGCAGCTCCCGTGGCCCGAATCGCGGAAACACCATATATTTT
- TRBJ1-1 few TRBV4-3 CASSQVGGLNTEAFF TGCGCCAGCAGCCAGGTCGGGGGCCTGAACACTGAAGCTTTCTTT
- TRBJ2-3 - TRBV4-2 CASSQPVPSTDTQYF TGTGCCAGCAGTCAGCCCGTCCCTAGCACAGATACGCAGTATTTT
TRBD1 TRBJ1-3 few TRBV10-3 CAISGQASGNTIYF TGTGCCATCAGCGGACAGGCCTCTGGAAACACCATATATTTT
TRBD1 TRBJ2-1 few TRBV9 CASSVGARQGGDEQFF TGTGCCAGCAGCGTAGGGGCCAGACAGGGGGGCGATGAGCAGTTCTTC
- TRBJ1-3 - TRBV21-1 CASSNALGVPTGNTIYF TGTGCCAGCAGCAACGCCCTGGGAGTTCCTACTGGAAACACCATATATTTT
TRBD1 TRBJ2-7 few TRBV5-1 CASSLDGTAAYEQYF TGCGCCAGCAGCTTGGACGGGACAGCAGCCTACGAGCAGTACTTC
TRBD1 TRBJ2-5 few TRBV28 CASSLSGRGSGETQYF TGTGCCAGCAGTTTATCCGGCAGGGGGAGTGGAGAGACCCAGTACTTC
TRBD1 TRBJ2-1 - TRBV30 CAWSVRSGTGRNEQFF TGTGCCTGGAGTGTACGGTCCGGGACAGGGAGAAATGAGCAGTTCTTC
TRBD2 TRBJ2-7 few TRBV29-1 CSVEKVAGAPPQYF TGCAGCGTTGAAAAGGTAGCGGGGGCCCCCCCCCAGTACTTC
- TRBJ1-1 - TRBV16 CASSQGRNTEAFF TGTGCCAGCAGCCAGGGCAGGAACACTGAAGCTTTCTTT
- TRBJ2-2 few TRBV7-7 CASSPDATNTGELFF TGTGCCAGCAGCCCGGACGCGACGAACACCGGGGAGCTGTTTTTT
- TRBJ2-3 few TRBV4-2 CASSHAPTARDTQYF TGTGCCAGCAGCCATGCTCCGACAGCCAGGGATACGCAGTATTTT
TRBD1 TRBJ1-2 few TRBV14 CASSRWIDRGGYTF TGTGCCAGCAGCCGGTGGATCGACAGGGGTGGCTACACCTTC